In this sample, the clone carrying this TCR beta chain turned up a few times. Only in-frame clones appear in the TCRdb table, and some are missing; sequencing was by immunoSEQ multiplex PCR. The sample includes about 150,000 clones, 90% of them seen just once. The data were taken from a study of T cell responses to AZD1222 COVID-19 vaccine. Germline V CDR1 and CDR2: SGHDT, YYEEEE. The CDR3 length is 18 residues. Trimming at V came to 0 bases and at J to 5 bases, leaving 17 bases not matched to a gene. The TCR sequence derives from an adult in good health. Source: peripheral blood, taken on day 0 of AZD1222 vaccination. This chain connects TRBV5-6 to TRBJ2-7; 7 bases fit TRBD1. The CDR3 is CASSLEIWVRQGRHEQYF. For the CDR3, the DNA is TGTGCCAGCAGCTTGGAAATCTGGGTCAGACAGGGCAGGCACGAGCAGTACTTC. Full variable domain (rest looked up from reference TRBV5-6 and TRBJ2-7): DAGVTQSPTHLIKTRGQQVTLRCSPKSGHDTVSWYQQALGQGPQFIFQYYEEEERQRGNFPDRFSGHQFPNYSSELNVNALLLGDSALYLCASSLEIWVRQGRHEQYFGPGTRLTVT.